This T cell receptor beta chain comes out of a study of blood T cell repertoires in COVID-19. Study overall: The origin of the acute and convalescent COVID-19 samples was the United States, Italy and Spain. T cells, B-cell-depleted T cells, or PBMCs supplied cDNA or gDNA.

In the original processing: Researchers report that nucleated cell counts were estimated from reference gene primer amplification. Profiled with immunoSEQ multiplex PCR; TCRdb holds only in-frame clones, not every one. V and J calls plus clone size are reproduced from that table; the DNA served to infer D and trimming. Of 410,000 or so clones listed, around 86% are singletons. Trimming cost V 3 bases and J 8 bases, with 13 bases left between them. Germline V gene sequence: CDR1 SQVTM, CDR2 ANQGSEA. The CDR3 has 12 amino acids. The rearrangement uses TRBV29-1 and TRBJ1-2; D is undetermined. Sequences were obtained from peripheral blood. This receptor was obtained from a woman aged 30 to 39 with active or convalescent COVID-19. The CDR3 DNA is TGCAGCGTTGATGGTCCTGGCGGGGGCTACACCTTC. Translated, it gives CSVDGPGGGYTF.